Shown below are 20 T cell receptor beta chains from a single sample sequenced in a study of blood T cell repertoires in COVID-19. Repertoires were generated with immunoSEQ multiplex PCR, while TCRdb's copy carries only in-frame clones and drops some. Of 80,000 to 95,000 clones listed, 70% to 90% are singletons. Sequencing used peripheral blood. All receptors derive from a man between 65 and 80 years old with acute or convalescent COVID-19.

On this clone: Other nucleotide sequences in the sample specify the same CDR3. The gene calls are TRBV28 and TRBJ2-1; possible D gene TRBD2, 5 bases. The germline V gene has CDR1 MDHEN and CDR2 SYDVKM. V lost 8 bases to trimming and J lost 1 base, with 12 bases between them. This CDR3 spans 14 amino acids. This chain's CDR3 is CASGRTGSYNEQFF. As DNA, the CDR3 is TGTGCCAGCGGGCGGACTGGGTCCTACAATGAGCAGTTCTTC.

The chain links TRBV6-1 to TRBJ1-2; unclear D gene. This CDR3 contains 13 residues. Trimming took 3 bases from V and 1 from J, leaving 6 bases between them. The germline CDR1 and CDR2 sequences are MNHNS and SASEGT. The CDR3: CASSDTSNYGYTF. The CDR3 coding sequence is TGTGCCAGCAGTGATACAAGTAACTATGGCTACACCTTC.

The CDR3 DNA sequence: TGTGCCAGCAGCTTCGGACAGGCCCGGGGCTCACCCCTCCACTTT. It specifies CASSFGQARGSPLHF. This rearrangement joins TRBV7-2 to TRBJ1-6, with 7 bases fitting TRBD1. CDR3 length: 15 residues. Germline V gene lookup returns CDR1 SGHTA and CDR2 FQGNSA. With V trimmed by 3 bases and J by 10 bases, 9 bases remained unmatched.

This clone has a single count. The chain couples TRBV19 to TRBJ2-2; D is possibly TRBD2 (5 bases). This CDR3 is built from 17 residues. Trimming cost V 4 bases and J 0 bases, with 15 bases left between them. Germline values: CDR1 LNHDA, CDR2 SQIVND (reference sequence). The CDR3 loop reads CASSTPRGEPNTGELFF. The DNA for the CDR3 is TGTGCCAGTAGTACCCCCCGGGGAGAACCGAACACCGGGGAGCTGTTTTTT.

The CDR3 spells CATSRDSGRTYEQYF. The CDR3 DNA reads as TGTGCCACCAGCAGAGATTCTGGCCGTACCTACGAGCAGTACTTC. The rearrangement links TRBV15 to TRBJ2-7; the D is unclear. The CDR3 has 15 residues. Germline lookup yields CDR1 LNHNV and CDR2 YYDKDF (reference sequence). V lost 0 bases and J 2 bases, leaving 11 bases between the germline ends.

V and J are TRBV19 and TRBJ1-6; D is undetermined. This CDR3 has 17 amino acids. Germline CDR1 reads LNHDA; CDR2 reads SQIVND (reference sequence). Trimming took 6 bases from V and 0 from J, leaving 15 bases between them. The CDR3 DNA sequence: TGTGCCAGTAGGAGCAAAGCGACGAGCTCCTATAATTCACCCCTCCACTTT. Residues: CASRSKATSSYNSPLHF.

The chain links TRBV11-2 to TRBJ2-7; TRBD1 matches 7 bases. CDR3 size: 14 residues. Germline V gene data show CDR1 as SGHAT and CDR2 as FQNNGV. J lost 4 bases, V lost 5 bases, and 8 bases had no gene match. The CDR3 DNA sequence: TGTGCCAGCAGCCTTTCCGACAGGGAATACGAGCAGTACTTC. Translating it yields CASSLSDREYEQYF.

The chain is built from TRBV5-1 and TRBJ1-2; a weak D match, TRBD1 (5 bases). Germline CDR1 and CDR2: SGHRS and YFSETQ. Deletions cut 6 bases from V and 3 bases from J, with 12 bases between. The CDR3 sequence is 13 residues long. In DNA, the CDR3 is TGCGCCAGCAAGGAGGGGACGTACTATGGCTACACCTTC. Amino acid sequence: CASKEGTYYGYTF.

The CDR3 DNA follows: TGTGCCAGCAGTTTAACGTCTGTTGGACAGGGGATGGCCATTCAGTACTTC. Protein product: CASSLTSVGQGMAIQYF. The V call is TRBV2, the J call TRBJ2-4; TRBD1 agrees at 9 bases. Per germline, CDR1 SNHLY and CDR2 FYNNEI. The trim removed 5 bases at V and 9 bases at J, leaving 17 bases unmatched. CDR3 size: 17 residues.

The chain recombines TRBV5-4 with TRBJ1-1, with TRBD1 identical over 7 bases. From germline, CDR1 is SGHNT and CDR2 YYREEE (reference sequence). With V trimmed by 4 bases and J by 1 base, 4 bases remained unmatched. This CDR3 contains 14 residues. The CDR3 loop reads CASSTGQRNTEAFF. CDR3 DNA sequence: TGTGCCAGCAGCACGGGACAGAGGAACACTGAAGCTTTCTTT.

J is TRBJ1-2 and V is TRBV5-4; TRBD1 might be the D (5 bases). Germline CDR1 and CDR2: SGHNT and YYREEE (reference sequence). The V end lost 4 bases, the J end lost 1 base, and 11 bases lay between the germline ends. The CDR3 consists of 14 residues. Here the CDR3 reads CASSLTGNNYGYTF. CDR3 nucleotides: TGTGCCAGCAGCCTCACAGGAAATAACTATGGCTACACCTTC. The full variable domain, completed using reference TRBV5-4 and TRBJ1-2, is ETGVTQSPTHLIKTRGQQVTLRCSSQSGHNTVSWYQQALGQGPQFIFQYYREEENGRGNFPPRFSGLQFPNYSSELNVNALELDDSALYLCASSLTGNNYGYTFGSGTRLTVV.

V and J are TRBV19 and TRBJ2-6; D gene uncertain. Trimming shortened V by 6 bases and J by 3 bases, and 12 bases separated the two germline ends. Germline loops: CDR1 LNHDA, CDR2 SQIVND (reference sequence). The CDR3 sequence is 15 residues long. The CDR3 region is CASSRQVYGANVLTF. Written as DNA, the CDR3 is TGTGCCAGTAGCCGCCAGGTTTATGGGGCCAACGTCCTGACTTTC.

V is TRBV28 and J is TRBJ1-4, with a weak D call TRBD1 (5 bases). V was clipped by 3 bases and J by 8 bases, with 13 bases between them. The CDR3 loop spans 14 amino acids. Germline CDR1 is MDHEN and CDR2 is SYDVKM. This CDR3 is CASSLGQGREKLFF. The CDR3 DNA reads TGTGCCAGCAGTTTGGGGCAGGGTCGGGAAAAACTGTTTTTT.

This chain links TRBV19 with TRBJ2-2; 10 bases align to TRBD1. V shed 11 bases, J shed 7 bases, and the junction held 13 bases outside the gene matches. CDR1 LNHDA and CDR2 SQIVND come from the germline V gene (reference sequence). The length of the CDR3 is 15 residues. CDR3 loop: CAGRDRGVNGGELFF. CDR3 DNA sequence: TGTGCCGGACGGGACAGGGGAGTCAATGGCGGGGAGCTGTTTTTT.

J is TRBJ1-6 and V is TRBV28, with D maybe TRBD1 (6 bases). The CDR3 extends over 15 amino acids. The germline V and J ends were trimmed by 8 bases and 3 bases, with 14 bases remaining between them. Looked up from germline, CDR1 is MDHEN and CDR2 is SYDVKM. The DNA for the CDR3 is TGTGCCAGCGCCTCCGGACAGAGCTATAATTCACCCCTCCACTTT. Protein sequence: CASASGQSYNSPLHF.

A word on this clone: At one end, the junction sequence differs from germline, possibly due to a read error. The chain uses TRBV28 and TRBJ1-6; D call uncertain. Germline CDR1 MDHEN, CDR2 SYDVKM. This CDR3 region has 16 residues. The CDR3 DNA follows: TGTGCCAGCAGTCTAAGTTCCCCGACCTTAGGGAGAGCCCATGACTTT. It specifies CASSLSSPTLGRAHDF.

In this sample, this clone turned up once. This chain connects TRBV3-1 (or the pseudogene TRBV3-2) to TRBJ2-7; TRBD1 is a possible D gene (6 bases). The germline gives CDR1 LGHDT, CDR2 YNNKEL (reference sequence). V lost 3 bases and J lost 1, with 13 bases in between. The CDR3 has 15 residues. The CDR3 here is CASSQGDTLSYEQYF. CDR3 coding DNA: TGTGCCAGCAGCCAGGGGGACACGTTGTCCTACGAGCAGTACTTC.

J is TRBJ1-1 and V is TRBV5-6; 7 nucleotides agree with TRBD1. V lost 1 base, J lost 5 bases, and 8 bases stayed unmatched. This CDR3 has 15 residues. Per germline, CDR1 SGHDT and CDR2 YYEEEE. Here the CDR3 DNA reads TGTGCCAGCAGCTTGTTCGACAGGGCGGGGACTGAAGCTTTCTTT. Translation gives CASSLFDRAGTEAFF. The full variable domain, its missing parts supplied by reference TRBV5-6 and TRBJ1-1, is DAGVTQSPTHLIKTRGQQVTLRCSPKSGHDTVSWYQQALGQGPQFIFQYYEEEERQRGNFPDRFSGHQFPNYSSELNVNALLLGDSALYLCASSLFDRAGTEAFFGQGTRLTVV.

The chain has TRBV15 and TRBJ2-1, with 9 bases identical to TRBD2. CDR3 length equals 17 residues. V lost 5 bases and J lost 5; bases outside the gene matches: 13. Germline CDR1 and CDR2: LNHNV and YYDKDF (reference sequence). The CDR3 loop reads CATSSRGWSGGNNEQFF. The CDR3, as DNA: TGTGCCACCAGCTCCAGAGGGTGGAGCGGGGGGAACAATGAGCAGTTCTTC.

The sample holds a few counts of this clone. The chain employs TRBV7-9 and TRBJ1-2, with 9 bases lining up with TRBD1. This CDR3 has 15 amino acids. J gave up 10 bases and V 2 bases, and 11 bases lay outside the gene matches. Germline CDR1 SEHNR, CDR2 FQNEAQ (reference sequence). CDR3 residues: CASSLSPVTGGNYTF. The CDR3 nucleotides are TGTGCCAGCAGCTTAAGTCCTGTGACAGGGGGGAACTACACCTTC.